These 14 T cell receptor beta chains were all obtained from the same sample, sequenced in a study of shared clonotypes between healthy human individuals. Produced via immunoSEQ multiplex PCR; TCRdb's table is partial and in-frame only. Of approximately 640,000 clones in the sample, more than 70% are singletons; the top ten hold roughly 1.8%. The sequencing sample was made of memory CD4+ T cells sorted from blood. Noted subset: CD45RA-negative fraction. The receptor source for this set is a woman aged 25 to 39 in good health.

V is TRBV4-1 and J is TRBJ2-3; 9 bases match TRBD2. J gave up 4 bases and V 3 bases, and 5 bases lay outside the gene matches. Germline loops: CDR1 MGHRA, CDR2 YSYEKL. This CDR3 is 15 amino acids long. The CDR3 loop reads CASSHFAGGPDTQYF. In DNA, the CDR3 is TGCGCCAGCAGCCATTTCGCGGGAGGGCCAGATACGCAGTATTTT.

Concerning this clone: The same CDR3 also results from other DNA sequences found in this sample. V usage is TRBV7-3 and J usage is TRBJ2-1, with TRBD2 matching over 8 bases. With 2 bases clipped from V and 3 bases from J, the junction kept 3 bases outside the gene matches. Germline CDR1 SGHTA, CDR2 FQGTGA. The CDR3 consists of 15 residues. For the CDR3, the DNA is TGTGCCAGCAGCTTAGGGACTAGGAGCTACAATGAGCAGTTCTTC. Encoded protein: CASSLGTRSYNEQFF.

This clone was picked up a small number of times. This chain links TRBV5-6 with TRBJ2-3; D possibly corresponds to TRBD1 (6 bases). The ends were cut back, 4 bases at V and 2 bases at J, with 11 bases in the middle. From germline, CDR1 is SGHDT and CDR2 YYEEEE. This CDR3 has 14 residues. This CDR3 is CASSLRTATDTQYF. The CDR3 bases are TGTGCCAGCAGCCTAAGGACAGCCACAGATACGCAGTATTTT.

This rearrangement joins TRBV6-1 to TRBJ2-2, with D unresolved. Trimming took off 6 bases at V and 3 bases at J, with 5 bases between the two ends. Germline V gives CDR1 MNHNS, CDR2 SASEGT. The CDR3 contains 12 residues. This CDR3 reads CASRDYTGELFF. CDR3 nucleotide sequence: TGTGCCAGCAGAGACTACACCGGGGAGCTGTTTTTT.

The chain recombines TRBV19 with TRBJ2-1, with 9 nucleotides matching TRBD2. CDR3 length equals 15 residues. The ends lost 5 bases at V and 7 bases at J; junction bases unmatched: 9. Looked up from germline, CDR1 is LNHDA and CDR2 is SQIVND (reference sequence). CDR3 bases: TGTGCCAGTAGTCAGCGCGGGAGGGCCTCGAATGAGCAGTTCTTC. This encodes CASSQRGRASNEQFF. Using reference TRBV19 and TRBJ2-1 for the parts outside the CDR3, the full variable domain is DGGITQSPKYLFRKEGQNVTLSCEQNLNHDAMYWYRQDPGQGLRLIYYSQIVNDFQKGDIAEGYSVSREKKESFPLTVTSAQKNPTAFYLCASSQRGRASNEQFFGPGTRLTVL.

The chain links TRBV28 to TRBJ1-1, with a weak D call TRBD1 (5 bases). The CDR3 length is 15 residues. Germline CDR1 reads MDHEN; CDR2 reads SYDVKM. Trimming pared 6 bases from V and 3 bases from J, leaving 17 bases between. CDR3 DNA sequence: TGTGCCAGCAGACCCGGGGGGTTGGGGGACACTGAAGCTTTCTTT. It encodes CASRPGGLGDTEAFF.

V and J are TRBV2 and TRBJ2-2; the match to TRBD1 covers 11 bases. Looked up from germline, CDR1 is SNHLY and CDR2 is FYNNEI. J lost 4 bases, V lost 7 bases, and 5 bases had no gene match. The CDR3 contains 15 residues. The CDR3 region is CASNRDRGGTGELFF. In DNA form, the CDR3 reads TGTGCCAGCAATAGGGACAGGGGGGGCACCGGGGAGCTGTTTTTT.

The sample holds a few counts of this clone. The chain's CDR3 is CASSFNSGQGYSGNTIYF. The CDR3 nucleotides are TGTGCCAGCAGCTTTAATTCGGGACAGGGGTACTCTGGAAACACCATATATTTT. This chain links TRBV7-8 with TRBJ1-3; 10 positions match TRBD1. This CDR3 has 18 residues. After removal of 3 bases from V and 0 bases from J, the junction contained 8 bases not matched to a gene. From germline, CDR1 is SGHVS and CDR2 FQNEAQ. The entire variable domain, with the rest obtained from reference TRBV7-8 and TRBJ1-3, is as follows: GAGVSQSPRYKVAKRGQDVALRCDPISGHVSLFWYQQALGQGPEFLTYFQNEAQLDKSGLPSDRFFAERPEGSVSTLKIQRTQQEDSAVYLCASSFNSGQGYSGNTIYFGEGSWLTVV.

V is TRBV30 and J is TRBJ1-2, with TRBD1 identical over 9 bases. The germline gives CDR1 GTSNPN, CDR2 SVGIG (reference sequence). The CDR3 covers 14 residues. V was pared by 1 base and J by 7 bases, with 7 bases of the junction left unmatched. The CDR3 DNA sequence: TGTGCCTGGAGTGGGGACAGGGAGAGCGGTGGCTACACCTTC. Its protein product is CAWSGDRESGGYTF. Supplemented by reference TRBV30 and TRBJ1-2, the full variable domain reads SQTIHQWPATLVQPVGSPLSLECTVEGTSNPNLYWYRQAAGRGLQLLFYSVGIGQISSEVPQNLSASRPQDRQFILSSKKLLLSDSGFYLCAWSGDRESGGYTFGSGTRLTVV.

The rearrangement uses TRBV27 and TRBJ1-3, with 9 bases identical to TRBD1. Germline V gene data show CDR1 as MNHEY and CDR2 as SMNVEV (reference sequence). Germline trimming cut 5 bases from V and 4 bases from J; bases unmatched to any gene: 9. CDR3 length: 16 amino acids. The CDR3 bases are TGTGCCAGCAGTCCGCAGGGACAGGGAGACGGAAACACCATATATTTT. Amino acids: CASSPQGQGDGNTIYF.

About this clone: Other nucleotide sequences from this sample produce the same CDR3. This chain uses TRBV7-8 with TRBJ2-6; D uncertain. Deletions cut 5 bases from V and 0 bases from J, with 5 bases between. Germline V gene lookup returns CDR1 SGHVS and CDR2 FQNEAQ. This CDR3 region has 14 residues. In nucleotides, the CDR3 is TGTGCCAGCAGCCCGTCCTCTGGGGCCAACGTCCTGACTTTC. This gives the protein CASSPSSGANVLTF.

The count of this clone is one. V usage is TRBV7-9 and J usage is TRBJ1-3, with D possibly being TRBD1 (6 bases). Trimming pared 5 bases from V and 0 bases from J, leaving 11 bases between. Germline CDR1 reads SEHNR; CDR2 reads FQNEAQ (reference sequence). This CDR3 region has 15 residues. CDR3 sequence reads: CASSPTGISGNTIYF. The CDR3 DNA reads as TGTGCCAGCAGCCCCACAGGGATCTCTGGAAACACCATATATTTT.

This clone has only one observation. The genes are TRBV20-1 and TRBJ2-5, with no clear D. V was trimmed by 3 bases and J by 5 bases, leaving 7 bases between them. The CDR3 has 11 amino acids. Germline values: CDR1 DFQATT, CDR2 SNEGSKA (reference sequence). In nucleotides, the CDR3 is TGCAGTGCTAGGGGTCTCGAGACCCAGTACTTC. Translating it yields CSARGLETQYF.

V usage is TRBV6-4 and J usage is TRBJ2-1; D gene ambiguous. V was clipped by 5 bases and J by 3 bases, with 14 bases between them. This CDR3 spans 15 amino acids. The germline V gene encodes CDR1 MRHNA and CDR2 SNTAGT. For the CDR3, the DNA is TGTGCCAGCAGTCCTATAGCCGCCGGCTACAATGAGCAGTTCTTC. Amino acid sequence: CASSPIAAGYNEQFF.